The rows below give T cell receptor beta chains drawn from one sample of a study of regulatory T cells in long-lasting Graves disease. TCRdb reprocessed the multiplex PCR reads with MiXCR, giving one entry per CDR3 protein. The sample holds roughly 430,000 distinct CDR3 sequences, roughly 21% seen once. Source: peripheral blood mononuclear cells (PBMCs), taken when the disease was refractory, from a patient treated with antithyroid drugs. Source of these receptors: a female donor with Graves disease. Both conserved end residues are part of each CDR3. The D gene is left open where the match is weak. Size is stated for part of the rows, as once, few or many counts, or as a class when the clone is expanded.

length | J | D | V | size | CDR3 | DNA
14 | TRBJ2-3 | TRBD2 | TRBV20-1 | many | CSLSGSGSPDTQYF | TGCAGCCTTAGTGGTAGCGGGAGCCCAGATACGCAGTATTTT
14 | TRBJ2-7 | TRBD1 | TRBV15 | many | CATSRRDREYEQYF | TGTGCCACCAGCCGTCGGGACAGGGAATACGAGCAGTACTTC
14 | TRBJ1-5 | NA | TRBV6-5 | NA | CASSYGGAHQPQHF | TGTGCCAGCAGTTATGGGGGGGCGCATCAGCCCCAGCATTTT
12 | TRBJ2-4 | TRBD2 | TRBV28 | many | CAPREGKNIQYF | TGTGCCCCCCGGGAGGGCAAAAACATTCAGTACTTC
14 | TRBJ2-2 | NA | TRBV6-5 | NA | CASSYSISIGELFF | TGTGCCAGCAGTTACTCGATTTCCATCGGGGAGCTGTTTTTT
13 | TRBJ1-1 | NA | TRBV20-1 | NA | CSAREGGRTEAFF | TGCAGTGCTAGAGAGGGAGGGAGAACTGAAGCTTTCTTT
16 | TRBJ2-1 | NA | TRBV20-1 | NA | CSARDRRQGQYNEQFF | TGCAGTGCTAGAGATCGTCGCCAGGGGCAATACAATGAGCAGTTCTTC
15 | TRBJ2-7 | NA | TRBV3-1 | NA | CASSPAVSDSYEQYF | TGTGCCAGCAGCCCCGCCGTTTCCGATTCCTACGAGCAGTACTTC
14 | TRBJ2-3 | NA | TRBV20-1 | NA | CSARPDSSTDTQYF | TGCAGTGCTAGACCGGACTCTAGCACAGATACGCAGTATTTT
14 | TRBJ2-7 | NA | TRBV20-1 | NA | CSASSQDKSYEQYF | TGCAGTGCTAGTTCCCAGGACAAATCCTACGAGCAGTACTTC
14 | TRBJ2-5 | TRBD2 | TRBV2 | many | CATQSGRARETQYF | TGTGCCACCCAAAGCGGGAGGGCCCGGGAGACCCAGTACTTC
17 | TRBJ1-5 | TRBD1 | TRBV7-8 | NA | CASSLEDSTGLVQPQHF | TGTGCCAGCAGCTTAGAGGATTCGACAGGGCTGGTTCAGCCCCAGCATTTT
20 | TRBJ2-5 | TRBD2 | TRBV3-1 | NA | CASSQDLGLAGEGPQETQYF | TGTGCCAGCAGCCAAGATCTGGGACTAGCGGGAGAGGGGCCCCAAGAGACCCAGTACTTC
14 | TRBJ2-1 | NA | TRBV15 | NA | CATSRDRHTGEQFF | TGTGCCACCAGCAGAGATAGGCATACTGGTGAGCAGTTCTTC